This T cell receptor (beta chain) was captured by sequencing in a study of blood T cell repertoires in COVID-19. Study context: Symptom resolution, clearance, or two negative PCRs marked donors in Cohort 3 as recovered. Researchers got acute and convalescent COVID-19 samples from the United States, Italy and Spain.

The authors' processing: Reference gene primer amplification gave estimated nucleated cell counts. Sequencing was performed with immunoSEQ multiplex PCR; in TCRdb, only in-frame clones are kept and a portion is missing. Clonal size and the V and J genes are those of that table, whereas D and trimming came from the DNA. The sample has over 200,000 clones, 86% seen once. Participants had their cohort set by participant-reported clinical history. V lost 1 base, J lost 1 base, and 7 bases stayed unmatched. This CDR3 region has 16 residues. Per germline, CDR1 GTSNPN and CDR2 SVGIG (reference sequence). The clonotype originates from a woman in her forties or fifties in a cohort exposed to, infected with or recovered from COVID-19 (not recorded which). The rearrangement uses TRBV30 and TRBJ1-2; TRBD1 matches at 9 bases. The source material was PBMCs or T cells enriched from blood (not recorded which). This CDR3 is CAWSGQGVARNYGYTF. The CDR3 DNA reads as TGTGCCTGGAGTGGACAGGGGGTGGCTCGTAACTATGGCTACACCTTC.